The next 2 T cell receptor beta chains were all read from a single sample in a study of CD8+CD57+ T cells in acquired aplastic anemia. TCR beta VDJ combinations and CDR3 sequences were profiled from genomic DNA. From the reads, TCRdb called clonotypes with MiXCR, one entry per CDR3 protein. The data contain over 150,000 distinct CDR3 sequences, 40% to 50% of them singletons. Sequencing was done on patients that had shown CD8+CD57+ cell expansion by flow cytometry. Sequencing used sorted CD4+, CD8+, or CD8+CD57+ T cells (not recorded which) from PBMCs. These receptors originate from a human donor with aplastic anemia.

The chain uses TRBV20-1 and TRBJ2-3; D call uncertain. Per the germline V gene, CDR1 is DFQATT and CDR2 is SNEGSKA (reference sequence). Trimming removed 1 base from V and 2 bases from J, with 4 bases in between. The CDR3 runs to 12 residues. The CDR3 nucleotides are TGCAGTGCTAGAGCAGCCACAGATACGCAGTATTTT. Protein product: CSARAATDTQYF.

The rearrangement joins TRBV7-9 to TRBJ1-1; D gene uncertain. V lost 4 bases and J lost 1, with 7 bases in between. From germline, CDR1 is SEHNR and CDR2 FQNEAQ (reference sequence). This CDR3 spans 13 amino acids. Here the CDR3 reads CASSSPPNTEAFF. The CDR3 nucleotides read TGTGCCAGCAGCTCACCCCCGAACACTGAAGCTTTCTTT.